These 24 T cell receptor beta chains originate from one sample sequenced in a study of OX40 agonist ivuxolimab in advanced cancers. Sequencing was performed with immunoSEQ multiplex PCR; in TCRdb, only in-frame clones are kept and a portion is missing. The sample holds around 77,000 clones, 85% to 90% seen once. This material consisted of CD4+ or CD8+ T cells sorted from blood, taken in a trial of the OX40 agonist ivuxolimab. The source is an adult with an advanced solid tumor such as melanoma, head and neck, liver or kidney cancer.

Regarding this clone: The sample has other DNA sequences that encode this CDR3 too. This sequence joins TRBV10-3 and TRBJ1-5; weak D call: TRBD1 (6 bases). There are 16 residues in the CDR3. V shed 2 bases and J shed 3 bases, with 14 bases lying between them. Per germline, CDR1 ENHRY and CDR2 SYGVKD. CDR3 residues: CAISEGQGRSNQPQHF. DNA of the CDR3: TGTGCCATCAGTGAGGGGCAGGGGCGCTCCAATCAGCCCCAGCATTTT.

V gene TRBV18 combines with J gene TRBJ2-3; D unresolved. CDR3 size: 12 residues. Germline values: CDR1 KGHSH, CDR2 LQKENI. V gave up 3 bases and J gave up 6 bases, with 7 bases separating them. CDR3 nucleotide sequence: TGTGCCAGCTCACCCCCCCAGGATACGCAGTATTTT. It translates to CASSPPQDTQYF.

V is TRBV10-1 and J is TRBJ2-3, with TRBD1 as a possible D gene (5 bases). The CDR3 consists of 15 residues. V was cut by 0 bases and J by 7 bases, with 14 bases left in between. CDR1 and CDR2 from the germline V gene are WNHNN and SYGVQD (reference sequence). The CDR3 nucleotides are TGCGCCAGCAGTGAGTCTTTTAGGGGTACTTATACGCAGTATTTT. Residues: CASSESFRGTYTQYF.

CDR3 DNA sequence: TGTGCCAGCAGCTTGGCGGGGGGTGAAAAACTGTTTTTT. This codes for CASSLAGGEKLFF. The V call is TRBV5-4, the J call TRBJ1-4, with TRBD1 as a possible D gene (5 bases). Germline CDR1 and CDR2: SGHNT and YYREEE (reference sequence). The CDR3 is made up of 13 amino acids. The germline V and J ends were trimmed by 0 bases and 7 bases, with 7 bases remaining between them.

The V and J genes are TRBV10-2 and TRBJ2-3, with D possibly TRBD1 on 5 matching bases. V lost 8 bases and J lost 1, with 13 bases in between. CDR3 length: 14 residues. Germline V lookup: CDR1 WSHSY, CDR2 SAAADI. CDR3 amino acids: CASGQGRGTDTQYF. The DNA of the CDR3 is TGCGCCAGCGGGCAGGGAAGGGGCACAGATACGCAGTATTTT.

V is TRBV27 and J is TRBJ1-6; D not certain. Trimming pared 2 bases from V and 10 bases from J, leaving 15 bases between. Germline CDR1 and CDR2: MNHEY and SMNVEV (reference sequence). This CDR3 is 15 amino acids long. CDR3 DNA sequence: TGTGCCAGCAGTTTACGGGTCCCCATCGGGTCACCCCTCCACTTT. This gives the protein CASSLRVPIGSPLHF.

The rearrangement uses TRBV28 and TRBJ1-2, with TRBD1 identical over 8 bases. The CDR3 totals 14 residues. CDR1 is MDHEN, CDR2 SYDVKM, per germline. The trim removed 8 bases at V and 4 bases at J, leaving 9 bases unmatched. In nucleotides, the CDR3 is TGTGCCAGCGGGTTTGGACAGGGCCCCTATGGCTACACCTTC. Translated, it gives CASGFGQGPYGYTF.

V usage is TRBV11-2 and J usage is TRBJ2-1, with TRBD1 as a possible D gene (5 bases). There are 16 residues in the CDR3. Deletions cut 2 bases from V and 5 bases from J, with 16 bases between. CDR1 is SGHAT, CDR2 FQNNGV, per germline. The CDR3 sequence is CASSLWQGRADNEQFF. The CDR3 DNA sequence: TGTGCCAGCAGCTTATGGCAAGGCAGGGCCGACAATGAGCAGTTCTTC. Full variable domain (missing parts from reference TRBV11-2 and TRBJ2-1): EAGVAQSPRYKIIEKRQSVAFWCNPISGHATLYWYQQILGQGPKLLIQFQNNGVVDDSQLPKDRFSAERLKGVDSTLKIQPAKLEDSAVYLCASSLWQGRADNEQFFGPGTRLTVL.

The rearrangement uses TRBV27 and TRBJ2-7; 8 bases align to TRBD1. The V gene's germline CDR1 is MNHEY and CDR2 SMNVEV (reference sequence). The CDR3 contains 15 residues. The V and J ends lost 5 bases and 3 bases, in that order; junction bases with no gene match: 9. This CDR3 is CASSPGQGYYYEQYF. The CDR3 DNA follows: TGTGCCAGCAGTCCCGGACAGGGCTACTACTACGAGCAGTACTTC.

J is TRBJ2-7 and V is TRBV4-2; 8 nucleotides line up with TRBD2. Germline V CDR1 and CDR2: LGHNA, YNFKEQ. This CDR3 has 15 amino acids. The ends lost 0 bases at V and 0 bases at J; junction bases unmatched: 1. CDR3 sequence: CASSQEGTSSYEQYF. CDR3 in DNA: TGTGCCAGCAGCCAAGAAGGGACTAGCTCCTACGAGCAGTACTTC.

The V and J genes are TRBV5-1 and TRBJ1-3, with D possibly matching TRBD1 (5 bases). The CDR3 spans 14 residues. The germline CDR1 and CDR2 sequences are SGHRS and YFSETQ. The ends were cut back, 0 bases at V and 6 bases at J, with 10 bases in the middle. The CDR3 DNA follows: TGCGCCAGCAGCTTGGAGGGGATGGAAAACACCATATATTTT. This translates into CASSLEGMENTIYF.

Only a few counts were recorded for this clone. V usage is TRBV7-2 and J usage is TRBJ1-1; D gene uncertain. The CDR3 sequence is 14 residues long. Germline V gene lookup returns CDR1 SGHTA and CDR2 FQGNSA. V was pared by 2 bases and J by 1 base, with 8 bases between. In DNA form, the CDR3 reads TGTGCCAGCAGCTTATTCGTCGGGAACACTGAAGCTTTCTTT. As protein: CASSLFVGNTEAFF.

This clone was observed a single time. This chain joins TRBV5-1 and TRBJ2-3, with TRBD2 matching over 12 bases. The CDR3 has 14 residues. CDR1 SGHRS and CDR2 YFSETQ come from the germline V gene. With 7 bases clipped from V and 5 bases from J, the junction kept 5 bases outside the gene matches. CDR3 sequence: CASASGGGLDTQYF. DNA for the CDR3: TGCGCCAGCGCTAGCGGGGGGGGCCTAGATACGCAGTATTTT.

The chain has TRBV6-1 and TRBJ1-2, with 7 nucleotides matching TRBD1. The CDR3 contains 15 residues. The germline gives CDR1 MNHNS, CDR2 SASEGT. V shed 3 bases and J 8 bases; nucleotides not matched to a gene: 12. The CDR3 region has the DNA TGTGCCAGCAGTGAGAGTATTGACAGGGAGGTAGGCTACACCTTC. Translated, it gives CASSESIDREVGYTF.

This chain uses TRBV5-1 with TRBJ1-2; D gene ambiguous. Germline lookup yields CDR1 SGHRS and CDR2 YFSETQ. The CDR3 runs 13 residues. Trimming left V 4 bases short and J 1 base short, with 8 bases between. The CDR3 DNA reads TGCGCCAGCAGCGCCCCTGATAACTATGGCTACACCTTC. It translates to CASSAPDNYGYTF.

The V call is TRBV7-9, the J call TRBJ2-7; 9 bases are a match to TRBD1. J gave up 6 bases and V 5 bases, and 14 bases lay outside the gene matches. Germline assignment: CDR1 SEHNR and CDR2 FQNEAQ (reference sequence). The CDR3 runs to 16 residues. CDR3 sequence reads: CASSVGTGSWSGEQYF. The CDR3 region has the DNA TGTGCCAGCAGCGTAGGGACAGGGTCGTGGTCTGGCGAGCAGTACTTC.

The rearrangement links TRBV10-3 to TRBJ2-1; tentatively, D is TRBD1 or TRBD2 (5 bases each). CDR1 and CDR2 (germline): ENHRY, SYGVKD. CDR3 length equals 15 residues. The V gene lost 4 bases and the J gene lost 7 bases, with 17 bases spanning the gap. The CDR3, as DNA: TGTGCCATCAGTGGATGGGGACCGCCGGGAAATGAGCAGTTCTTC. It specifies CAISGWGPPGNEQFF.

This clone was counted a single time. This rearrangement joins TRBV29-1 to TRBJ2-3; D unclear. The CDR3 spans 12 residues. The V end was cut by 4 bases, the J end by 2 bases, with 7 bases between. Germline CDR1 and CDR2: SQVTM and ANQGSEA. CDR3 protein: CSVAAVTDTQYF. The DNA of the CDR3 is TGCAGCGTTGCTGCGGTCACAGATACGCAGTATTTT.

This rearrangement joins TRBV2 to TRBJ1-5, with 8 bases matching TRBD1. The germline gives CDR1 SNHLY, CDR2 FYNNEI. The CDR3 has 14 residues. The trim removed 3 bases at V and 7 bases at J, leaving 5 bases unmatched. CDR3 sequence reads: CASSEDRVWQPQHF. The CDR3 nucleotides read TGTGCCAGCAGTGAGGACAGGGTCTGGCAGCCCCAGCATTTT.

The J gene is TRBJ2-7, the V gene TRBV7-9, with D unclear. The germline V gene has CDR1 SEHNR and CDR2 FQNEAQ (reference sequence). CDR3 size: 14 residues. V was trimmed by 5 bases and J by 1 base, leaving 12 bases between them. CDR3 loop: CASSHIVGSYEQYF. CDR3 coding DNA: TGTGCCAGCAGCCATATTGTGGGGTCCTACGAGCAGTACTTC.

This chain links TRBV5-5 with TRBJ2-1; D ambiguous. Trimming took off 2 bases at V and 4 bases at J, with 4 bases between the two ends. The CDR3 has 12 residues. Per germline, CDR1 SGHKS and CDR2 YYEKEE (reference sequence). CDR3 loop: CASSFVYNEQFF. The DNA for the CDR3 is TGTGCCAGCAGCTTTGTGTACAATGAGCAGTTCTTC.

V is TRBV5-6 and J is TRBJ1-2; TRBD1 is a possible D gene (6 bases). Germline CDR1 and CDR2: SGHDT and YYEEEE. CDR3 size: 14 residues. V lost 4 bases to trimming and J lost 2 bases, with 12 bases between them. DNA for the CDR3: TGTGCCAGCAGCCCTGGGGGCGGAAACTATGGCTACACCTTC. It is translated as CASSPGGGNYGYTF.

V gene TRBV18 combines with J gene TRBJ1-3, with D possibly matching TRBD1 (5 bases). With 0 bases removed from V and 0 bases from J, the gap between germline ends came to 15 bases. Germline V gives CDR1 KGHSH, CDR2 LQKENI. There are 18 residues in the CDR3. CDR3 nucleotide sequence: TGTGCCAGCTCACCACCGATGGGGCCCGCACTCTCTGGAAACACCATATATTTT. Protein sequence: CASSPPMGPALSGNTIYF.

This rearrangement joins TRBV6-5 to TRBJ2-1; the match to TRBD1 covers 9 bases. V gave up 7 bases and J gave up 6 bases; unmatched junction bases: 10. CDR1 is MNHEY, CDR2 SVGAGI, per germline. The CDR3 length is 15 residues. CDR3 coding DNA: TGTGCCAGCAAGCCTCGGGACAGGGTGGCCAATGAGCAGTTCTTC. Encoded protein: CASKPRDRVANEQFF.